Given below is one TCR beta chain in context. This entry is derived from a study of blood T cell repertoires in COVID-19. Study in general: T cells, B-cell-depleted T cells, or PBMCs provided the cDNA or gDNA that served as material.

Original handling: Amplification of reference gene primers provided the estimated nucleated cell counts. Only in-frame clones appear in the TCRdb table, and some are missing; sequencing was by immunoSEQ multiplex PCR. V, J and clone size reflect that table, while D and trimming were determined from the DNA. The table includes about 240,000 clones, 85% to 90% detected once. The CDR3 consists of 14 residues. V lost 8 bases, J lost 4 bases, and 17 bases lay in between. CDR1 is SNHLY and CDR2 is FYNNEI in the germline V gene. The sequencing input was peripheral blood. V gene TRBV2 combines with J gene TRBJ2-5, with D possibly TRBD2 on 6 matching bases. The TCR was taken from a woman aged 70 to 79 with active or convalescent COVID-19. The CDR3 coding sequence is TGTGCCAGCCAAACGGGGGTGGGACCAGAGACCCAGTACTTC. As protein: CASQTGVGPETQYF.